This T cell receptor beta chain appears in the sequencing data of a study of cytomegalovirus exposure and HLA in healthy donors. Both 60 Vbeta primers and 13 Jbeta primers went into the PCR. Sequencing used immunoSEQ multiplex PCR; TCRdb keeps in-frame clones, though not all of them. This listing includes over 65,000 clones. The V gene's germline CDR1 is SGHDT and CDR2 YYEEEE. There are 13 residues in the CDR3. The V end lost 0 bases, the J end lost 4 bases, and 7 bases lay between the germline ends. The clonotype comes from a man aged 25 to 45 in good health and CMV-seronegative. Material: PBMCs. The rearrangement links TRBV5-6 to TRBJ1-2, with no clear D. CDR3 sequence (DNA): TGTGCCAGCAGCTTGGGCACGGTCTATGGCTACACCTTC. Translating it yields CASSLGTVYGYTF.